Each of the 18 T cell receptor beta chains below was sequenced from the same sample in a study of blood T cell repertoires in COVID-19. The protocol was immunoSEQ multiplex PCR, while the TCRdb copy is restricted to in-frame clones and leaves out a portion. The top ten hold around a third of the sample, which has approximately 26,000 clones, about four fifths seen once. The specimen was peripheral blood. The source is a human donor in a cohort sampled during active COVID-19.

The chain has TRBV6-2 or TRBV6-3 and TRBJ1-3, with D tentatively TRBD1 (6 bases). There are 19 residues in the CDR3. CDR1 MNHEY and CDR2 SVGEGT come from the germline V gene. V was pared by 4 bases and J by 4 bases, with 26 bases between. CDR3 nucleotide sequence: TGTGCCAGCAGTTTCCCACAGGGTCGTTCTACACTCGGAGGAAACACCATATATTTT. It specifies CASSFPQGRSTLGGNTIYF.

The chain combines TRBV5-1 with TRBJ1-6; 7 nucleotides agree with TRBD1. Germline V CDR1 and CDR2: SGHRS, YFSETQ. J lost 10 bases, V lost 3 bases, and 7 bases had no gene match. The CDR3 length is 14 residues. The CDR3 here is CASSSTGDGSPLHF. The CDR3 nucleotides are TGCGCCAGCAGCTCTACAGGGGACGGCTCACCCCTCCACTTT.

The chain is built from TRBV2 and TRBJ1-5; 9 bases fit TRBD1. Germline V lookup: CDR1 SNHLY, CDR2 FYNNEI. CDR3 length: 15 residues. V was pared by 8 bases and J by 3 bases, with 8 bases of the junction left unmatched. The CDR3 region has the DNA TGTGCCAGCTCGGGACAGGGCTCCCCCAATCAGCCCCAGCATTTT. Translating it yields CASSGQGSPNQPQHF.

The V call is TRBV19, the J call TRBJ2-7, with 10 bases aligning to TRBD1. Germline loops: CDR1 LNHDA, CDR2 SQIVND (reference sequence). Unmatched junction bases numbered 12, after V lost 8 bases and J lost 2 bases. The CDR3 is 16 amino acids. CDR3 in DNA: TGTGCCAGTCGTACCACCGGGACAGGGGTAACCTACGAGCAGTACTTC. Translation: CASRTTGTGVTYEQYF.

This chain uses TRBV4-2 with TRBJ2-3; D perhaps matches TRBD2 (7 bases). Germline CDR1 and CDR2: LGHNA and YNFKEQ. V was clipped by 0 bases and J by 6 bases, with 13 bases between them. The CDR3 loop spans 15 amino acids. The CDR3 nucleotides are TGTGCCAGCAGCCAAGAGGGGGGGGGCCTGGATACGCAGTATTTT. This encodes CASSQEGGGLDTQYF.

This clone was seen only once. V and J are TRBV6-1 and TRBJ2-1; maybe TRBD2 (6 bases). The V end lost 1 base, the J end lost 7 bases, and 8 bases lay between the germline ends. Germline V gene lookup returns CDR1 MNHNS and CDR2 SASEGT. The CDR3 totals 13 residues. The CDR3 reads CASSEGGRNEQFF. CDR3 in DNA: TGTGCCAGCAGTGAAGGTGGGAGGAATGAGCAGTTCTTC.

The genes are TRBV5-4 and TRBJ1-6, with D tentatively TRBD1 (6 bases). CDR1 SGHNT and CDR2 YYREEE come from the germline V gene (reference sequence). The CDR3 consists of 14 residues. V lost 1 base and J 9 bases, leaving 11 bases between the germline ends. The CDR3 sequence: CASSLPGDGSPLHF. CDR3 nucleotides: TGTGCCAGCAGCTTGCCAGGGGATGGTTCACCCCTCCACTTT.

V and J are TRBV21-1 and TRBJ1-4; TRBD1 is the table's D call and was not checked against the DNA. TRBV21-1 is a pseudogene locus. This CDR3 has 15 amino acids. The CDR3 DNA is TGTGCCAGGAGAATCGACAGCTTCTCTAATGAAAAACTGTTTTTT. Amino acids: CARRIDSFSNEKLFF.

The V call is TRBV28, the J call TRBJ2-7, with 8 bases aligning to TRBD2. Germline-derived CDR1 and CDR2 are MDHEN and SYDVKM. CDR3 size: 15 residues. V shed 5 bases and J 1 base; nucleotides not matched to a gene: 7. The CDR3 DNA reads TGTGCCAGCAGTCAGCTAGCGGGTACTTCCTACGAGCAGTACTTC. Protein sequence: CASSQLAGTSYEQYF.

This clone has a handful of counts. The J gene is TRBJ1-2, the V gene TRBV7-9; 7 nucleotides align to TRBD1. The CDR3 is 16 amino acids. Germline-derived CDR1 and CDR2 are SEHNR and FQNEAQ (reference sequence). Trimming at V came to 5 bases and at J to 3 bases, leaving 12 bases not matched to a gene. The CDR3: CASSPQGGGYDYGYTF. CDR3 bases: TGTGCCAGCAGCCCCCAGGGGGGCGGCTATGACTATGGCTACACCTTC. The full variable domain, in which reference TRBV7-9 and TRBJ1-2 provide the parts outside the CDR3, is DTGVSQNPRHKITKRGQNVTFRCDPISEHNRLYWYRQTLGQGPEFLTYFQNEAQLEKSRLLSDRFSAERPKGSFSTLEIQRTEQGDSAMYLCASSPQGGGYDYGYTFGSGTRLTVV.

The J gene is TRBJ1-1, the V gene TRBV10-1; perhaps TRBD1 as D (6 bases). CDR1 and CDR2 (germline): WNHNN, SYGVQD (reference sequence). The CDR3 is 13 amino acids. With 2 bases removed from V and 8 bases from J, the gap between germline ends came to 12 bases. The CDR3 loop is CASSERTVHEAFF. The DNA of the CDR3 is TGCGCCAGCAGTGAGCGGACAGTTCACGAAGCTTTCTTT.

The CDR3 DNA is TGTGCCAGCAGCCCCCGTGAGCGGGGGGTCACAGATACGCAGTATTTT. Translating it yields CASSPRERGVTDTQYF. The chain uses TRBV3-1 (or the pseudogene TRBV3-2) and TRBJ2-3; TRBD2 matches 9 bases. The J segment lost 2 bases and the V segment lost 4 bases, leaving 7 bases of the junction unmatched. This CDR3 has 16 residues. Looked up from germline, CDR1 is LGHDT and CDR2 is YNNKEL (reference sequence).

The rearrangement uses TRBV6-4 and TRBJ2-1; the match to TRBD2 covers 13 bases. The CDR3 is 14 residues long. The germline V gene encodes CDR1 MRHNA and CDR2 SNTAGT. After removal of 6 bases from V and 9 bases from J, the junction contained 5 bases not matched to a gene. The CDR3 reads CASRLLAGGGEQFF. The CDR3 DNA sequence: TGTGCCAGCAGACTACTAGCGGGAGGGGGTGAGCAGTTCTTC.

The gene calls are TRBV24-1 and TRBJ2-4, with TRBD2 identical over 8 bases. The CDR3 covers 16 residues. J was trimmed by 5 bases and V by 7 bases; bases with no gene match: 12. Germline CDR1 is KGHDR and CDR2 is SFDVKD. The CDR3 sequence: CATRDRGGECENIQYF. The CDR3 DNA reads as TGTGCCACCAGGGATCGGGGGGGGGAATGTGAAAACATTCAGTACTTC.

The chain uses TRBV15 and TRBJ2-7; the match to TRBD2 covers 11 bases. The germline V gene has CDR1 LNHNV and CDR2 YYDKDF (reference sequence). The CDR3 loop spans 14 amino acids. Trimming took 11 bases from V and 1 from J; bases not matched to a gene: 7. The CDR3 is CASRGTSGSYEQYF. The CDR3 DNA sequence: TGTGCCTCTAGGGGGACTAGCGGATCCTACGAGCAGTACTTC. Filled out from reference TRBV15 and TRBJ2-7, the complete variable domain reads DAMVIQNPRYQVTQFGKPVTLSCSQTLNHNVMYWYQQKSSQAPKLLFHYYDKDFNNEADTPDNFQSRRPNTSFCFLDIRSPGLGDTAMYLCASRGTSGSYEQYFGPGTRLTVT.

The J gene is TRBJ2-7, the V gene TRBV7-2; TRBD1 agrees at 8 bases. V was pared by 3 bases and J by 5 bases, with 3 bases of the junction left unmatched. There are 13 residues in the CDR3. CDR1 is SGHTA, CDR2 FQGNSA, per germline. CDR3 amino acids: CASSFDRGDEQYF. The DNA of the CDR3 is TGTGCCAGCAGCTTTGACAGGGGTGACGAGCAGTACTTC.

The chain links TRBV7-9 to TRBJ2-2, with TRBD1 matching 8 bases. Germline-derived CDR1 and CDR2 are SEHNR and FQNEAQ (reference sequence). V was pared by 3 bases and J by 5 bases, with 5 bases of the junction left unmatched. CDR3 size: 15 residues. This CDR3 is CASSLGQVRTGELFF. In nucleotides, the CDR3 is TGTGCCAGCAGCTTGGGACAGGTCCGGACCGGGGAGCTGTTTTTT. The full variable domain, with the rest looked up from reference TRBV7-9 and TRBJ2-2, is DTGVSQNPRHKITKRGQNVTFRCDPISEHNRLYWYRQTLGQGPEFLTYFQNEAQLEKSRLLSDRFSAERPKGSFSTLEIQRTEQGDSAMYLCASSLGQVRTGELFFGEGSRLTVL.

In the case of this clone: An end of the junction does not agree with germline; a read error may underlie this. V usage is TRBV5-1 and J usage is TRBJ1-2; D gene uncertain. The CDR3 is 14 residues long. The V gene's germline CDR1 is SGHRS and CDR2 YFSETQ. The CDR3 DNA reads TGCGCCAGCAGCCCGGGAGGGCGCCAGGATGGTTACACCTTC. Residues: CASSPGGRQDGYTF.